The present T cell receptor beta chain was sequenced within a study of shared clonotypes between healthy human individuals. Study observations and caveats: In the sorted subsets, rarefaction showed sequencing was incomplete despite large depth.

This clone was observed a single time. Its antigen remains unidentified. Per the study methods: Junction-only immunoSEQ data arrived without quality scores, meaning filtering differed. The data were produced by immunoSEQ multiplex PCR, yet TCRdb's version contains in-frame clones alone and is incomplete. D and trimming come from the DNA, and the V and J calls and clone size come from that table. The sample lists about 870,000 clones; 90% to 95% were seen once. The naive CD8 population came from CD45RO-negative cells selected for CCR7, without terminally differentiated effector memory CD45RA+ cells. The healthy adult donors were HIV-negative and reported no recent acute infections or vaccinations. The sequenced material came from naive CD8+ T cells sorted from blood. The TCR originated in a man aged 25-45 years in good health.

In nucleotides, the CDR3 is TGTGCCTGGACGGAGGGCCCGGCTGAGCAGTTCTTC. This codes for CAWTEGPAEQFF. The chain links TRBV30 to TRBJ2-1; TRBD2 might be the D (6 bases). Trimming took 4 bases from V and 9 from J, leaving 13 bases between them. The CDR3 extends over 12 amino acids. Germline V CDR1 and CDR2: GTSNPN, SVGIG (reference sequence).